The rows below give T cell receptor beta chains drawn from one sample of a study of blood T cell repertoires in COVID-19. The protocol was immunoSEQ multiplex PCR, while the TCRdb copy is restricted to in-frame clones and leaves out a portion. Among 150,000 or so clones, approximately 80% were seen once, and the ten largest hold roughly 2.9%. The material sequenced was peripheral blood. The origin of the receptors is a woman aged 40 to 50 with active or convalescent COVID-19. Each CDR3 is given without its conserved first and last residue. D genes are given only for firm matches.

D | J | V | CDR3
TRBD2 | TRBJ2-3 | TRBV28 | ASSLRLAGPFPGTDTQY
TRBD1 | TRBJ1-2 | TRBV4-3 | ASREKGQGLGRGYT
TRBD1 | TRBJ1-2 | TRBV28 | ASSLSKGAGGYT
NA | TRBJ1-1 | TRBV27 | ASRRGNTEAF
TRBD1 | TRBJ1-5 | TRBV18 | ASSRQGTNQPQH
TRBD1 | TRBJ1-6 | TRBV27 | ANSLTGQGGNSPLH
NA | TRBJ1-1 | TRBV11-2 | ASSPDRGRNTEAF
TRBD1 | TRBJ1-2 | TRBV20-1 | SASGGYGYT
NA | TRBJ1-2 | TRBV3-1/TRBV3-2 | ASSQAFGGIANYGYT
NA | TRBJ1-1 | TRBV12-5 | ASGARGRYAGTEAF
TRBD1 | TRBJ1-2 | TRBV7-9 | AEGGQGASNYGYT
TRBD1 | TRBJ2-7 | TRBV27 | ASSFSGTGVAYEQY
NA | TRBJ2-2 | TRBV6-2/TRBV6-3 | ASSYPSSTVTTGELF
TRBD2 | TRBJ2-2 | TRBV13 | ASSSQRGARGGELF
TRBD1 | TRBJ1-5 | TRBV28 | ASSLGQGFRQPQH
NA | TRBJ2-5 | TRBV6-1 | ASSAGMPQTQY
NA | TRBJ2-1 | TRBV30 | AWSVRGRRPYNEQF
TRBD1 | TRBJ1-4 | TRBV27 | ASSGTGTEKLF
NA | TRBJ1-2 | TRBV15 | ATSRDEGWEASNYGYT
TRBD1 | TRBJ2-3 | TRBV5-1 | ASAPGQGTDTQY
NA | TRBJ1-4 | TRBV28 | AGSSGQGNEKLF
TRBD1 | TRBJ2-1 | TRBV4-1 | ASRPGTDYNEQF
NA | TRBJ2-1 | TRBV3-1/TRBV3-2 | ASSPGTSSYNEQF
NA | TRBJ1-1 | TRBV18 | ASSAGPNTEAF
TRBD1 | TRBJ1-2 | TRBV28 | ASRFPGQGRGYT
NA | TRBJ1-2 | TRBV2 | ASSESGVGYT
TRBD2 | TRBJ2-7 | TRBV28 | ASTSLGRETGYEQY